Sequencing of this T cell receptor (beta chain) was carried out in a study of cytomegalovirus exposure and HLA in healthy donors. Germline-derived CDR1 and CDR2 are LNHDA and SQIVND (reference sequence). The CDR3 contains 14 residues. The ends lost 7 bases at V and 5 bases at J; junction bases unmatched: 9. As regards this clone: What it binds is unknown.

Study findings and constraints: Three CMV-associated chains proved CMV antigen-specific in vitro.

The PCR employed 60 Vbeta primers together with 13 Jbeta primers. Sequenced by immunoSEQ multiplex PCR; TCRdb stores in-frame clones only, minus some. Altogether 150,000 to 200,000 clones are present, 68% being singletons, with the ten largest covering 1.3% to 1.5%. This clonotype was obtained from a man aged 50 or older in good health and CMV-seronegative. The sample taken for sequencing was PBMCs. V is TRBV19 and J is TRBJ1-1, with 8 nucleotides matching TRBD1. In DNA form, the CDR3 reads TGTGCCAGTACGGGAAGGACAGGGAATACTGAAGCTTTCTTT. Amino acids: CASTGRTGNTEAFF.